This TCR beta chain came from a study of T-cell reconstitution after alpha-beta-depleted transplantation in children. The CDR3 spans 14 residues. V was pared by 11 bases and J by 0 bases, with 15 bases between. The study's findings and limits: Surviving thymic progenitors and recipient T cells were the source of high TCRbeta diversity at day 60 in some patients. Newly produced T cells mostly provided counts and TCRbeta diversity after one year, as hyperexpanded clones declined. Reported findings indicate that, about two months after transplant, alpha-beta T cells came from several hundred expanded clones, which were derived from non-depleted graft cells.

A word on this clonotype: What it recognizes is unknown.

The TCRbeta library was prepared with unique molecular identifiers. MiXCR, applied by TCRdb to the PCR reads, yields one record per CDR3 protein. The repertoire consists of around 440,000 distinct CDR3 sequences, with over 9.5% occurring once and the leading ten covering 2% to 2.5%. The sample here was PBMCs, taken before TCRalphabeta/CD19-depleted stem cell transplant. This chain uses TRBV12-3 or TRBV12-4 with TRBJ2-3; no clear D. This TCR derives from a child aged 2-15 years with inherited bone marrow failure, due to receive a stem cell transplant. The CDR3 here is CASRWFSSTDTQYF. The CDR3 region has the DNA TGTGCCTCCCGTTGGTTTTCTAGCACAGATACGCAGTATTTT.